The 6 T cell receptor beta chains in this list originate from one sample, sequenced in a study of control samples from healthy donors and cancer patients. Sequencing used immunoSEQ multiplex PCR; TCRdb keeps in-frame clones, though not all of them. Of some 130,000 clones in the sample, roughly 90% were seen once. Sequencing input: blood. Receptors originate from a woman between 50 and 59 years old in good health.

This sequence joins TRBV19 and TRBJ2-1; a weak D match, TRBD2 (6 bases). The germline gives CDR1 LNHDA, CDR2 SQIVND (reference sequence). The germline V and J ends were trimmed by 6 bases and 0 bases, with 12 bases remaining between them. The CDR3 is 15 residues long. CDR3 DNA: TGTGCCAGTAGGCGGGGTTGGGGCTCCTACAATGAGCAGTTCTTC. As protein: CASRRGWGSYNEQFF.

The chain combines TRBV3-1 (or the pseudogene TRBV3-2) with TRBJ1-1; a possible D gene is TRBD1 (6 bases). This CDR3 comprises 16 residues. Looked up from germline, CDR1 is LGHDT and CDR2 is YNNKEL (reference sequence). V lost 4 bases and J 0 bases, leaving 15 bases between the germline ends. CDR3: CASSPTGQDLNTEAFF. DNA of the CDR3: TGTGCCAGCAGCCCCACAGGGCAGGATTTGAACACTGAAGCTTTCTTT.

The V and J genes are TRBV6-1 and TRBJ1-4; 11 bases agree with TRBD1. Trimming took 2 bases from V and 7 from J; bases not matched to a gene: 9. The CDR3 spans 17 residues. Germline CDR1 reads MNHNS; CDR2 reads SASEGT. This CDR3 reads CASSETWTGGGGEKLFF. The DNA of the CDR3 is TGTGCCAGCAGTGAAACCTGGACAGGGGGCGGCGGTGAAAAACTGTTTTTT.

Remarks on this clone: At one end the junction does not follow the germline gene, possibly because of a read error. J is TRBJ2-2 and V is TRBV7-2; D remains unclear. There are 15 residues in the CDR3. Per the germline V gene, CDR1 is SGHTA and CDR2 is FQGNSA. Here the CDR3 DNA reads TGTGCCAGCACCTTATCGTTAAGTGGTTCCGGGGAGCTGTTTTTT. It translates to CASTLSLSGSGELFF. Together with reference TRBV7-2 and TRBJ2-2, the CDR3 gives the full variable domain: GAGVSQSPSNKVTEKGKDVELRCDPISGHTALYWYRQSLGQGLEFLIYFQGNSAPDKSGLPSDRFSAERTGGSVSTLTIQRTQQEDSAVYLCASTLSLSGSGELFFGEGSRLTVL.

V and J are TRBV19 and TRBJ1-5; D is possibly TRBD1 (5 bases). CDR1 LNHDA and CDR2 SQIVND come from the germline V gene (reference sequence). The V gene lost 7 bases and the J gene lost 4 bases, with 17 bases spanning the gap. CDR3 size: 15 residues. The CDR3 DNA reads TGTGCCAGTAACCACCTAGGGACGGGAAATCAGCCCCAGCATTTT. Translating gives CASNHLGTGNQPQHF.

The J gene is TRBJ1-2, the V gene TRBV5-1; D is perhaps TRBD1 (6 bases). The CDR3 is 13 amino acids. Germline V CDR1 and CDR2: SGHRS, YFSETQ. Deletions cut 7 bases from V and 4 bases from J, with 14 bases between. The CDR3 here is CASSTGSSYGYTF. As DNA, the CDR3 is TGCGCCAGCTCGACAGGTTCTAGCTATGGCTACACCTTC. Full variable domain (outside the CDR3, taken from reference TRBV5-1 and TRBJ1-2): KAGVTQTPRYLIKTRGQQVTLSCSPISGHRSVSWYQQTPGQGLQFLFEYFSETQRNKGNFPGRFSGRQFSNSRSEMNVSTLELGDSALYLCASSTGSSYGYTFGSGTRLTVV.